Below, 21 T cell receptor beta chains from the same sample are listed, as sequenced in a study of CD8+CD57+ T cells in acquired aplastic anemia. Previously, flow cytometry had revealed CD8+CD57+ cell expansion in the patients chosen for sequencing. Profiling of TCR beta VDJ combinations and CDR3 sequences used genomic DNA as template. TCRdb recomputed calls from the reads with MiXCR, one row per CDR3 protein. The repertoire holds about 200,000 distinct CDR3 sequences, more than 55% seen once, with around 58% in the top ten. Sequenced sample: sorted CD4+, CD8+, or CD8+CD57+ T cells (not recorded which) from PBMCs. The receptors come from a human donor with aplastic anemia.

This clonotype appeared a single time. The chain carries TRBV2 and TRBJ2-7; no definite D call. Per the germline V gene, CDR1 is SNHLY and CDR2 is FYNNEI. Trimming stripped 8 bases from V and 4 bases from J, with 12 bases between. The CDR3 is 12 residues long. As DNA, the CDR3 is TGTGCCAGCCATACACAGCTTTACGAGCAGTACTTC. Encoded protein: CASHTQLYEQYF. Based on the CDR3 plus reference TRBV2 and TRBJ2-7, the full variable domain is EPEVTQTPSHQVTQMGQEVILRCVPISNHLYFYWYRQILGQKVEFLVSFYNNEISEKSEIFDDQFSVERPDGSNFTLKIRSTKLEDSAMYFCASHTQLYEQYFGPGTRLTVT.

This clonotype has ten or more counts. The CDR3 protein is CASTPWGATNEKLFF. The DNA for the CDR3 is TGCGCCAGCACCCCTTGGGGTGCAACTAATGAAAAACTGTTTTTT. V gene TRBV5-1 combines with J gene TRBJ1-4; D unresolved. Between the trimmed V and J ends, which lost 6 bases and 0 bases, there was a span of 12 bases. Germline V CDR1 and CDR2: SGHRS, YFSETQ. This CDR3 has 15 amino acids.

The chain has TRBV7-7 and TRBJ2-5, with D maybe TRBD1 (6 bases). Trimming took 1 base from V and 2 from J, leaving 11 bases between them. CDR1 and CDR2 (germline): SSHAT, FNYEAQ (reference sequence). CDR3 length equals 15 residues. CDR3 DNA sequence: TGTGCCAGCAGCTTAGTCCCGGACAGTCAAGAGACCCAGTACTTC. As protein: CASSLVPDSQETQYF.

The rearrangement joins TRBV20-1 to TRBJ2-7, with D maybe TRBD2 (6 bases). V gave up 6 bases and J gave up 5 bases, with 20 bases separating them. Germline CDR1 is DFQATT and CDR2 is SNEGSKA (reference sequence). The CDR3 length is 14 residues. DNA of the CDR3: TGCAGTGCCTCTATTGCGGGGTCGTTTAACGAGCAGTACTTC. Translation: CSASIAGSFNEQYF.

The genes are TRBV2 and TRBJ2-5, with D possibly being TRBD1 or TRBD2 (5 bases each). Germline loops: CDR1 SNHLY, CDR2 FYNNEI. This CDR3 is 15 amino acids long. The V end was cut by 1 base, the J end by 5 bases, with 14 bases between. The CDR3 sequence is CASSEDGGRGETQYF. The CDR3 DNA sequence: TGTGCCAGCAGTGAAGATGGGGGACGGGGTGAGACCCAGTACTTC. Variable domain in full (rest from reference TRBV2 and TRBJ2-5): EPEVTQTPSHQVTQMGQEVILRCVPISNHLYFYWYRQILGQKVEFLVSFYNNEISEKSEIFDDQFSVERPDGSNFTLKIRSTKLEDSAMYFCASSEDGGRGETQYFGPGTRLLVL.

V is TRBV7-9 and J is TRBJ2-4, with D possibly TRBD1 on 6 matching bases. The germline gives CDR1 SEHNR, CDR2 FQNEAQ (reference sequence). The V gene lost 6 bases and the J gene lost 0 bases, with 15 bases spanning the gap. The length of the CDR3 is 16 residues. CDR3: CASSNRAGGAKNIQYF. In nucleotides, the CDR3 is TGTGCCAGCAGTAACAGGGCTGGTGGAGCCAAAAACATTCAGTACTTC.

This clonotype was observed a handful of times. This rearrangement joins TRBV24-1 to TRBJ1-5; 9 bases align to TRBD1. Germline V lookup: CDR1 KGHDR, CDR2 SFDVKD. CDR3 length equals 14 residues. Trimming took 5 bases from V and 9 from J; bases not matched to a gene: 7. CDR3 bases: TGTGCCACCAGTGGCGACAGGGGGGTACGGCCCCAGCATTTT. This codes for CATSGDRGVRPQHF.

The rearrangement joins TRBV7-9 to TRBJ2-1; D might be TRBD1 or TRBD2, each matching 7 bases. V was shortened by 4 bases and J by 4 bases, with 14 bases between the two germline ends. Germline values: CDR1 SEHNR, CDR2 FQNEAQ (reference sequence). This CDR3 spans 15 amino acids. This CDR3 reads CASSWEGDSYNEQFF. CDR3 coding DNA: TGTGCCAGCAGCTGGGAGGGGGACAGTTACAATGAGCAGTTCTTC. Drawing the rest from reference TRBV7-9 and TRBJ2-1, the complete variable domain is DTGVSQNPRHKITKRGQNVTFRCDPISEHNRLYWYRQTLGQGPEFLTYFQNEAQLEKSRLLSDRFSAERPKGSFSTLEIQRTEQGDSAMYLCASSWEGDSYNEQFFGPGTRLTVL.

The chain joins TRBV11-2 to TRBJ2-5; D gene ambiguous. This CDR3 contains 17 residues. The germline gives CDR1 SGHAT, CDR2 FQNNGV. V dropped 4 bases and J dropped 2 bases, with 20 bases sitting between them. CDR3 sequence: CASSYHKGRSWQETQYF. DNA for the CDR3: TGTGCCAGCAGCTACCACAAAGGCAGGTCTTGGCAAGAGACCCAGTACTTC.

The chain recombines TRBV4-1 with TRBJ2-2; 9 nucleotides match TRBD1. The trim removed 0 bases at V and 10 bases at J, leaving 3 bases unmatched. There are 14 residues in the CDR3. Germline assignment: CDR1 MGHRA and CDR2 YSYEKL. The CDR3 protein is CASSQDWDRVELFF. The CDR3 DNA is TGCGCCAGCAGCCAAGATTGGGACAGGGTGGAGCTGTTTTTT.

The J gene is TRBJ1-1, the V gene TRBV12-3 or TRBV12-4; D remains ambiguous. The CDR3 spans 15 residues. V lost 5 bases to trimming and J lost 7 bases, with 20 bases between them. The CDR3 loop reads CASSLGIDGYGEAFF. DNA for the CDR3: TGTGCCAGCAGTCTAGGGATCGACGGCTACGGTGAAGCTTTCTTT.

The rearrangement links TRBV5-4 to TRBJ2-7, with unresolved D. V was shortened by 0 bases and J by 4 bases, with 11 bases between the two germline ends. This CDR3 region has 14 residues. Germline V gene data show CDR1 as SGHNT and CDR2 as YYREEE (reference sequence). CDR3 nucleotide sequence: TGTGCCAGCAGCTTGGATTTCCAGGTGTACGAGCAGTACTTC. Translated, it gives CASSLDFQVYEQYF.

This clonotype was counted once. V usage is TRBV12-3 or TRBV12-4 and J usage is TRBJ2-5; no clear D. This CDR3 spans 13 amino acids. Trimming removed 1 base at V and 5 bases at J, with 8 bases between. CDR3 region: CASSLDLWETQYF. For the CDR3, the DNA is TGTGCCAGCAGTTTAGATTTGTGGGAGACCCAGTACTTC.

CDR3 in DNA: TGCGCCAGCAGCTTGGGTGGACAGGCATCAACTAATGAAAAACTGTTTTTT. Amino acids: CASSLGGQASTNEKLFF. V usage is TRBV5-1 and J usage is TRBJ1-4; 7 bases fit TRBD1. After removal of 0 bases from V and 0 bases from J, the junction contained 5 bases not matched to a gene. The length of the CDR3 is 17 residues. Germline CDR1 reads SGHRS; CDR2 reads YFSETQ.

The chain recombines TRBV15 with TRBJ2-7, with D tentatively TRBD1 (5 bases). Trimming pared 0 bases from V and 5 bases from J, leaving 8 bases between. The CDR3 runs to 13 residues. Germline CDR1 LNHNV, CDR2 YYDKDF (reference sequence). Here the CDR3 reads CATSREGANEQYF. In nucleotides, the CDR3 is TGTGCCACCAGCAGAGAAGGGGCGAACGAGCAGTACTTC. The full variable domain, its missing parts supplied by reference TRBV15 and TRBJ2-7, is DAMVIQNPRYQVTQFGKPVTLSCSQTLNHNVMYWYQQKSSQAPKLLFHYYDKDFNNEADTPDNFQSRRPNTSFCFLDIRSPGLGDTAMYLCATSREGANEQYFGPGTRLTVT.

About this clonotype: A read error may be the cause here, since a much bigger clone is one base away. This rearrangement joins TRBV28 to TRBJ1-6; D ambiguous. In germline, CDR1 is MDHEN, CDR2 SYDVKM. There are 17 residues in the CDR3. The CDR3 sequence is CASSISGFHSYSSPLHF. CDR3 coding DNA: TGTGCCAGCAGTATCTCGGGGTTCCACTCCTATAGTTCACCCCTCCACTTT.

The rearrangement links TRBV7-2 to TRBJ1-2; D is possibly TRBD1 (5 bases). Trimming pared 6 bases from V and 9 bases from J, leaving 20 bases between. Per the germline V gene, CDR1 is SGHTA and CDR2 is FQGNSA. CDR3 size: 14 residues. The CDR3 region is CASSAGTAFFSYTF. The CDR3, as DNA: TGTGCCAGCAGTGCGGGGACCGCGTTTTTTAGCTACACCTTC.

The V and J genes are TRBV5-1 and TRBJ2-3; D is undetermined. V was pared by 4 bases and J by 6 bases, with 24 bases between. The CDR3 is 17 amino acids. The germline CDR1 and CDR2 sequences are SGHRS and YFSETQ. The CDR3 loop is CASSPDLDTAHTDTQYF. CDR3 nucleotide sequence: TGCGCCAGCAGCCCCGACCTAGACACGGCTCATACCGATACGCAGTATTTT.

The chain combines TRBV20-1 with TRBJ2-2; D remains ambiguous. Germline CDR1 and CDR2: DFQATT and SNEGSKA (reference sequence). This CDR3 comprises 12 residues. Trimming left V 6 bases short and J 1 base short, with 6 bases between. For the CDR3, the DNA is TGCAGTGCGCAGGAGAACACCGGGGAGCTGTTTTTT. Encoded protein: CSAQENTGELFF.

The CDR3 sequence: CASSPTLGQGTDTQYF. The CDR3 coding sequence is TGTGCCAGCAGCCCGACCCTCGGACAGGGCACAGATACGCAGTATTTT. The gene calls are TRBV7-3 and TRBJ2-3, with 7 bases lining up with TRBD1. V was pared by 5 bases and J by 1 base, with 9 bases of the junction left unmatched. This CDR3 has 16 amino acids. The germline gives CDR1 SGHTA, CDR2 FQGTGA.

The V call is TRBV7-9, the J call TRBJ1-5; D possibly corresponds to TRBD1 (6 bases). Trimming pared 2 bases from V and 1 base from J, leaving 6 bases between. The CDR3 consists of 14 residues. Germline assignment: CDR1 SEHNR and CDR2 FQNEAQ (reference sequence). For the CDR3, the DNA is TGTGCCAGCAGCTTACAGGGGAGCAATCAGCCCCAGCATTTT. Translated: CASSLQGSNQPQHF.